This TCR beta chain was sequenced in a study of T cell responses to AZD1222 COVID-19 vaccine. V was clipped by 5 bases and J by 2 bases; unmatched bases: 9. Germline CDR1 and CDR2: SGHTA and FQGTGA. The CDR3 length is 17 residues. This clone was counted a single time. Data came from immunoSEQ multiplex PCR; TCRdb stores just in-frame clones and leaves some out. The sample lists 200,000 to 250,000 clones; around 94% were seen once. Source: peripheral blood, taken 28 days after the second dose of the MenACWY control vaccine. The V call is TRBV7-3, the J call TRBJ2-6; 7 nucleotides align to TRBD1. The source of this sequence is an adult who received the MenACWY meningococcal vaccine as a control. This CDR3 is CASSVQGVMTGANVLTF. The CDR3 region has the DNA TGTGCCAGCAGCGTCCAGGGGGTTATGACTGGGGCCAACGTCCTGACTTTC.